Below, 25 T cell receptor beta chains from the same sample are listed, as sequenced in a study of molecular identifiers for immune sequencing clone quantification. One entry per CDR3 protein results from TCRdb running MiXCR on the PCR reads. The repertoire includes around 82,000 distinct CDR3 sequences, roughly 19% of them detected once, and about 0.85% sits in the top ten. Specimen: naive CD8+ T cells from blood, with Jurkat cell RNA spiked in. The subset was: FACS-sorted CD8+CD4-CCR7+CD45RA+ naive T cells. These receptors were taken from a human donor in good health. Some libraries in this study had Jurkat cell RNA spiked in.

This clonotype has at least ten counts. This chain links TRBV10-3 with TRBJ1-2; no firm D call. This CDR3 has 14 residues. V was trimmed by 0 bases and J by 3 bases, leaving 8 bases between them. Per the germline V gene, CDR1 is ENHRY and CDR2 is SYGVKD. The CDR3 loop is CAISESSGYYGYTF. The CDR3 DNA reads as TGTGCCATCAGTGAGTCATCGGGGTACTATGGCTACACCTTC.

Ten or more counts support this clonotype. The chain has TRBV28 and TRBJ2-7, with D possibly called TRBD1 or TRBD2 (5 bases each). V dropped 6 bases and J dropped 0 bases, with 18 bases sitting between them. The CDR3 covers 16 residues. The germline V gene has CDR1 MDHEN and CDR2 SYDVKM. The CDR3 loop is CASSPNPGPTSYEQYF. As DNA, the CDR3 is TGTGCCAGCAGCCCTAACCCGGGACCGACCTCCTACGAGCAGTACTTC. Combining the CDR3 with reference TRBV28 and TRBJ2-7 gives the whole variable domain DVKVTQSSRYLVKRTGEKVFLECVQDMDHENMFWYRQDPGLGLRLIYFSYDVKMKEKGDIPEGYSVSREKKERFSLILESASTNQTSMYLCASSPNPGPTSYEQYFGPGTRLTVT.

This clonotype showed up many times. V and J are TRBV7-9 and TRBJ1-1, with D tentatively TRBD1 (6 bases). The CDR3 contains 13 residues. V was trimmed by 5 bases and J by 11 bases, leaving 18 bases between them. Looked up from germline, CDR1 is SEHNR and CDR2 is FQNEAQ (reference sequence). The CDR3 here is CASSVGGRLWAFF. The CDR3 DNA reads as TGTGCCAGCAGCGTGGGGGGCCGCCTCTGGGCTTTCTTT.

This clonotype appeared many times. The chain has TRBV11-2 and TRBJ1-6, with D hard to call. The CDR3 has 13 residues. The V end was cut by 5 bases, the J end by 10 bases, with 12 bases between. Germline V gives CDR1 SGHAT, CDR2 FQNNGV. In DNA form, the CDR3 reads TGTGCCAGCAGCCTCGGGGAATCATCACCCCTCCACTTT. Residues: CASSLGESSPLHF.

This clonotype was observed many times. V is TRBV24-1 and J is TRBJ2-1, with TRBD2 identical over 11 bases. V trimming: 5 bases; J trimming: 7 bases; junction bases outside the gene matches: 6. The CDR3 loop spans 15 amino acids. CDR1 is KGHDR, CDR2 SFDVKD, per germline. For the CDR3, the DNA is TGTGCCACCAGTGGTTATCCTAGCGGGAGGAATGAGCAGTTCTTC. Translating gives CATSGYPSGRNEQFF.

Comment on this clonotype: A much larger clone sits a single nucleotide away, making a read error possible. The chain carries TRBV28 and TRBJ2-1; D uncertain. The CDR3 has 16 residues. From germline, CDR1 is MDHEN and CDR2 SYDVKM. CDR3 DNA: TGTGTCAGCAGTATAAGGACGCTATACTCCTACAATGAGCAGTTCTTC. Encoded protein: CVSSIRTLYSYNEQFF.

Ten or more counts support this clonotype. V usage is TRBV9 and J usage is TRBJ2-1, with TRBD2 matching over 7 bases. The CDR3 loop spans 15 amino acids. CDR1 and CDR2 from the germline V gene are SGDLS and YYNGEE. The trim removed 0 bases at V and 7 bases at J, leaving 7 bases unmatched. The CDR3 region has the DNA TGTGCCAGCAGCGTAGGCGGGAGAGTCGGGAATGAGCAGTTCTTC. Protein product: CASSVGGRVGNEQFF. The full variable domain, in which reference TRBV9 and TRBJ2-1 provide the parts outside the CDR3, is DSGVTQTPKHLITATGQRVTLRCSPRSGDLSVYWYQQSLDQGLQFLIQYYNGEERAKGNILERFSAQQFPDLHSELNLSSLELGDSALYFCASSVGGRVGNEQFFGPGTRLTVL.

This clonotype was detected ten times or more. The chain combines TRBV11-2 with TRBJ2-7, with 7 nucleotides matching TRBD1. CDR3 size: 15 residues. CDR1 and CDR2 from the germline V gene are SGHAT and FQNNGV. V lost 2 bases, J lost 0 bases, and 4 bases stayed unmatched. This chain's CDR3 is CASSLRGGSSYEQYF. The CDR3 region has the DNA TGTGCCAGCAGCTTACGAGGGGGCAGCTCCTACGAGCAGTACTTC.

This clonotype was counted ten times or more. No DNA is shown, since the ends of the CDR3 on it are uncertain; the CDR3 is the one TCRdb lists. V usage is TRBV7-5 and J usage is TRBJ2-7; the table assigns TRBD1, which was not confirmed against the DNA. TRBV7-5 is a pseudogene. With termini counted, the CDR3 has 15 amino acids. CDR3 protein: CISVPEAPATYEQYF.

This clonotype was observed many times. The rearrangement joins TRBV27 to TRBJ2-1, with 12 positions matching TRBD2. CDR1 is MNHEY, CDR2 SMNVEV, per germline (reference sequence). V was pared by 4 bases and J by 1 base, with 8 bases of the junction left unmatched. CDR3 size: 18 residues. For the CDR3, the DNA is TGTGCCAGCAGTTATGCTAGCGGGAGGGCCGGGTCCTACAATGAGCAGTTCTTC. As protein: CASSYASGRAGSYNEQFF.

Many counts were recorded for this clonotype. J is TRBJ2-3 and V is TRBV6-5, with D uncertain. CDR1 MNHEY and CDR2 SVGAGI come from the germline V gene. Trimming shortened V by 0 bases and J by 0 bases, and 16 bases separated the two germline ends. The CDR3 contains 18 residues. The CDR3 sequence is CASSYSQDVPTSTDTQYF. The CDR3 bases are TGTGCCAGCAGTTACTCTCAGGACGTACCCACTAGCACAGATACGCAGTATTTT.

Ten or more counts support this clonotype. This CDR3 is CASSLLSGDTGELFF. In DNA, the CDR3 is TGCGCCAGCAGCCTGTTGAGCGGAGACACCGGGGAGCTGTTTTTT. The chain uses TRBV4-3 and TRBJ2-2, with D perhaps matching TRBD2 (5 bases). The V gene lost 4 bases and the J gene lost 3 bases, with 12 bases spanning the gap. Germline V lookup: CDR1 LGHNA, CDR2 YSLEER. CDR3 length: 15 residues.

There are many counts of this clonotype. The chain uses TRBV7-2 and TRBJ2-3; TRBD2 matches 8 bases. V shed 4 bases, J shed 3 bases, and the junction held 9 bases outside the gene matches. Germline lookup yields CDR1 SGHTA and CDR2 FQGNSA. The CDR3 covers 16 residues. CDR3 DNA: TGTGCCAGCAGCTCGACGGGACTAGAGGCGACAGATACGCAGTATTTT. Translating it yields CASSSTGLEATDTQYF.

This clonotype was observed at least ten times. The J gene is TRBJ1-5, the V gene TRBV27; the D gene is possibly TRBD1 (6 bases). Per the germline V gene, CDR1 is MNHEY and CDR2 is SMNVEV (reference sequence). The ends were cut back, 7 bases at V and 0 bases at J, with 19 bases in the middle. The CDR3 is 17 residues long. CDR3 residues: CASKSYWTENSNQPQHF. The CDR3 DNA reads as TGTGCCAGCAAGAGTTATTGGACAGAAAATAGCAATCAGCCCCAGCATTTT.

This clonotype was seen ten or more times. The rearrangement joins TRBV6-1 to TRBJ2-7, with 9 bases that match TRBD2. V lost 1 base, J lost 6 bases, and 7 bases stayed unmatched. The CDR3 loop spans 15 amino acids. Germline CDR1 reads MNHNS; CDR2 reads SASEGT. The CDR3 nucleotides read TGTGCCAGCAGTGAAGTTGCGGGAGGGCCGGGCGAGCAGTACTTC. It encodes CASSEVAGGPGEQYF.

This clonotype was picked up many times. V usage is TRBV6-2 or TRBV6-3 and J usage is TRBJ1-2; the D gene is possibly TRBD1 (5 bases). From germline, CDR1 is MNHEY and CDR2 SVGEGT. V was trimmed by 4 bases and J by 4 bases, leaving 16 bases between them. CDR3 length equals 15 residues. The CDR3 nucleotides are TGTGCCAGCAGTTCTGGTTCGCAGGGCGTCTATGGCTACACCTTC. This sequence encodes CASSSGSQGVYGYTF.

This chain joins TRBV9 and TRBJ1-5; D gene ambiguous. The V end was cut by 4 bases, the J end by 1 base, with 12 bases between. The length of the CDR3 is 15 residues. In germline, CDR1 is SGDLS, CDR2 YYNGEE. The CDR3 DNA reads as TGTGCCAGCAGCCAATACGACGGAAGCAATCAGCCCCAGCATTTT. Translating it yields CASSQYDGSNQPQHF.

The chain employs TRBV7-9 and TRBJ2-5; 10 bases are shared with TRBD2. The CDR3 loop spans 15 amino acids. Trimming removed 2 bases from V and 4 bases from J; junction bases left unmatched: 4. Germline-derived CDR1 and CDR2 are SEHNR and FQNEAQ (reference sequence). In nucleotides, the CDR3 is TGTGCCAGCAGCTTAAGTCCTAGCGGGGGAGAGACCCAGTACTTC. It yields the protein CASSLSPSGGETQYF.

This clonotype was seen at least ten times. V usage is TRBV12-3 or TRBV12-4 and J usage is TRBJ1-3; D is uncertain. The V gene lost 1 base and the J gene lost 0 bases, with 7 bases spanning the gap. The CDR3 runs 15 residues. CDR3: CASSLVGSSGNTIYF. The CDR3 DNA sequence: TGTGCCAGCAGTTTAGTCGGAAGCTCTGGAAACACCATATATTTT.

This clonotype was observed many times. The DNA of the CDR3 is TGTGCCAGCAGTTTTCTCGCCGGGCAGGTACCTTACAATGAGCAGTTCTTC. It translates to CASSFLAGQVPYNEQFF. J is TRBJ2-1 and V is TRBV12-3 or TRBV12-4; D not resolved. Trimming stripped 3 bases from V and 4 bases from J, with 19 bases between. The CDR3 is 17 residues long.

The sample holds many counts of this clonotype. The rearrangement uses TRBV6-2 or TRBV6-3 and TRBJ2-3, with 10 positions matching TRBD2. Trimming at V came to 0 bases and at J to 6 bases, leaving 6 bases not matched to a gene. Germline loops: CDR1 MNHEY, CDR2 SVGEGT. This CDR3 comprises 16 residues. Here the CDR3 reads CASSYSDGTSDDTQYF. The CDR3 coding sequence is TGTGCCAGCAGTTACTCCGACGGGACTAGCGATGATACGCAGTATTTT.

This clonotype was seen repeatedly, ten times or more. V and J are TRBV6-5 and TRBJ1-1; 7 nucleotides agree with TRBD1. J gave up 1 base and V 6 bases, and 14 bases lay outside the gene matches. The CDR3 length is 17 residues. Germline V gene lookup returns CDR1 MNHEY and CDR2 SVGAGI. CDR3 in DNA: TGTGCCAGCAGCCCGGGACAGCCTCTTTCAACGAACACTGAAGCTTTCTTT. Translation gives CASSPGQPLSTNTEAFF.

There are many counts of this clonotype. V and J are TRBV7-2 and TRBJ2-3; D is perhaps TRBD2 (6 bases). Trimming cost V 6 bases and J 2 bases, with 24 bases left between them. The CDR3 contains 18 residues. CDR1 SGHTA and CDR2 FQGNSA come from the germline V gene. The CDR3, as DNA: TGTGCCAGCAGGGTACCCCCGAAAGGTAGCGGATACACAGATACGCAGTATTTT. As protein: CASRVPPKGSGYTDTQYF. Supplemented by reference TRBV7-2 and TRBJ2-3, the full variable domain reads GAGVSQSPSNKVTEKGKDVELRCDPISGHTALYWYRQSLGQGLEFLIYFQGNSAPDKSGLPSDRFSAERTGGSVSTLTIQRTQQEDSAVYLCASRVPPKGSGYTDTQYFGPGTRLTVL.

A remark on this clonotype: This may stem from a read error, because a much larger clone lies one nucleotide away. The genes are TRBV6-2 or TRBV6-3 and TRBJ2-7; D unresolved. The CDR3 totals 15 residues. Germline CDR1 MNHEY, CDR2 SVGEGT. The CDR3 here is CASGYVTNYPYEQYF. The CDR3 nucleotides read TGTGCCAGCGGTTACGTCACTAACTATCCCTACGAGCAGTACTTC.

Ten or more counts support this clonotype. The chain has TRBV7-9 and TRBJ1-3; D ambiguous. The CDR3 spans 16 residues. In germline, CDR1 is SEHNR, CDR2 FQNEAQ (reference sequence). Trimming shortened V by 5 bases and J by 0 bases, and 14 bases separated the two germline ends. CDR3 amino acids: CASSPSLTSSGNTIYF. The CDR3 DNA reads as TGTGCCAGCAGCCCTTCTTTGACGTCCTCTGGAAACACCATATATTTT.